The 29 T cell receptor beta chains below come from one sample, sequenced in a study of T cell repertoires in cytomegalovirus infection. In TCRdb, the reads were re-called with MiXCR into one record per CDR3 protein. Among 350,000 to 400,000 distinct CDR3 sequences listed, roughly 36% were seen once. Their antigens are not known. Sequencing used cultured PBMCs, obtained from culture after CMV antigen stimulation. All receptors come from a human donor in good health (CMV status not recorded). Some clones in this sample may be carry-over from other donors' samples.

The genes are TRBV20-1 and TRBJ2-1; maybe TRBD2 (6 bases). V was cut by 5 bases and J by 1 base, with 18 bases left in between. Germline V gene lookup returns CDR1 DFQATT and CDR2 SNEGSKA (reference sequence). The CDR3 runs 16 residues. The CDR3 region is CSARKWGGVSYNEQFF. CDR3 nucleotides: TGCAGTGCTCGGAAATGGGGCGGGGTTTCCTACAATGAGCAGTTCTTC.

This clonotype was seen once. This chain's CDR3 is CATSGDRGRGYTF. Here the CDR3 DNA reads TGTGCCACCAGTGGGGACAGGGGCCGTGGCTACACCTTC. The chain carries TRBV24-1 and TRBJ1-2, with 10 bases lining up with TRBD1. The CDR3 spans 13 residues. CDR1 KGHDR and CDR2 SFDVKD come from the germline V gene. V was pared by 5 bases and J by 7 bases, with 3 bases of the junction left unmatched.

This clonotype was counted at least ten times. The CDR3 coding sequence is TGTGCCAGCAGCTTAGGGGGTTCGGGTCCCCACACAGATACGCAGTATTTT. Translated: CASSLGGSGPHTDTQYF. The gene calls are TRBV7-7 and TRBJ2-3; D is uncertain. The CDR3 length is 17 residues. The germline V and J ends were trimmed by 1 base and 2 bases, with 16 bases remaining between them. Germline V gene data show CDR1 as SSHAT and CDR2 as FNYEAQ (reference sequence).

The chain links TRBV30 to TRBJ1-2; the D gene is possibly TRBD1 (6 bases). The ends were cut back, 4 bases at V and 4 bases at J, with 16 bases in the middle. The CDR3 extends over 14 amino acids. The germline gives CDR1 GTSNPN, CDR2 SVGIG (reference sequence). The CDR3 sequence: CAWNVGTPTYGYTF. Written as DNA, the CDR3 is TGTGCCTGGAATGTGGGGACACCAACCTATGGCTACACCTTC.

J is TRBJ1-2 and V is TRBV4-2; D call uncertain. Germline loops: CDR1 LGHNA, CDR2 YNFKEQ. The CDR3 spans 15 residues. V lost 8 bases and J 0 bases, leaving 16 bases between the germline ends. CDR3 loop: CASSLGELTNYGYTF. CDR3 nucleotide sequence: TGTGCCAGCTCCTTAGGCGAACTCACTAACTATGGCTACACCTTC.

The chain links TRBV28 to TRBJ2-1, with 8 bases lining up with TRBD1. This CDR3 contains 14 residues. J gave up 10 bases and V 4 bases, and 9 bases lay outside the gene matches. The germline V gene encodes CDR1 MDHEN and CDR2 SYDVKM. The CDR3 here is CASSWGTGGLEQFF. DNA for the CDR3: TGTGCCAGCAGTTGGGGCACAGGGGGTTTGGAGCAGTTCTTC.

This clonotype was recorded a few times. The chain recombines TRBV19 with TRBJ1-5, with D possibly matching TRBD1 (5 bases). V shed 7 bases and J shed 0 bases, with 13 bases lying between them. CDR1 is LNHDA, CDR2 SQIVND, per germline (reference sequence). This CDR3 contains 15 residues. The CDR3 bases are TGTGCCAGTACTCGACGACAGAATAGCAATCAGCCCCAGCATTTT. Encoded protein: CASTRRQNSNQPQHF.

Comments on this clonotype: Just one base apart from a much larger clone, this may be a read error. The chain couples TRBV7-2 to TRBJ2-5; D is unclear. The CDR3 sequence is 11 residues long. Germline CDR1 and CDR2: SGHTA and FQGNSA. V lost 6 bases, J lost 0 bases, and 2 bases lay in between. The CDR3: CASRDQETQYF. The CDR3 DNA is TGTGCCAGCAGAGACCAAGAGACCCAGTACTTC.

The sample holds many counts of this clonotype. The V call is TRBV7-2, the J call TRBJ1-1; no clear D. V shed 4 bases and J shed 1 base, with 13 bases lying between them. Germline V gives CDR1 SGHTA, CDR2 FQGNSA. CDR3 length: 15 amino acids. CDR3 coding DNA: TGTGCCAGCAGCTCCTTGGGTCGAGGGAACACTGAAGCTTTCTTT. Translated, it gives CASSSLGRGNTEAFF. The variable domain in full, with the rest retrieved from reference TRBV7-2 and TRBJ1-1, is GAGVSQSPSNKVTEKGKDVELRCDPISGHTALYWYRQSLGQGLEFLIYFQGNSAPDKSGLPSDRFSAERTGGSVSTLTIQRTQQEDSAVYLCASSSLGRGNTEAFFGQGTRLTVV.

V gene TRBV6-2 or TRBV6-3 combines with J gene TRBJ1-1; tentatively, D is TRBD1 (6 bases). CDR1 and CDR2 (germline): MNHEY, SVGEGT. V lost 7 bases and J 2 bases, leaving 14 bases between the germline ends. This CDR3 has 14 amino acids. CDR3 in DNA: TGTGCCAGCAAAAGGACAGAAGTTAACACTGAAGCTTTCTTT. Translating it yields CASKRTEVNTEAFF.

The rearrangement joins TRBV28 to TRBJ1-3; the D is unclear. The CDR3 is 15 residues long. V gave up 7 bases and J gave up 1 base, with 14 bases separating them. Germline CDR1 and CDR2: MDHEN and SYDVKM. CDR3 DNA sequence: TGTGCCAGCACTACTACGGGAGGGTCTGGAAACACCATATATTTT. It specifies CASTTTGGSGNTIYF.

This clonotype was counted once. The chain couples TRBV25-1 to TRBJ2-5; the D is unclear. This CDR3 has 15 residues. V was shortened by 6 bases and J by 7 bases, with 21 bases between the two germline ends. Per germline, CDR1 MGHDK and CDR2 SYGVNS. CDR3 in amino acids: CASSPTGRNIATQYF. DNA for the CDR3: TGTGCCAGCAGCCCGACCGGACGCAATATCGCGACCCAGTACTTC.

This clonotype was counted between two and nine times. DNA for the CDR3: TGTGCCAGCAGTGACAGGGCTCTCTGGGAAAAACTGTTTTTT. It codes for CASSDRALWEKLFF. The chain carries TRBV6-1 and TRBJ1-4; D is perhaps TRBD1 (5 bases). Germline V gene data show CDR1 as MNHNS and CDR2 as SASEGT. The CDR3 runs 14 residues. The V and J ends lost 3 bases and 8 bases respectively, with 13 bases between them.

In its sample, this clonotype was seen many times. The V gene is TRBV7-2, the J gene TRBJ2-1, with TRBD2 identical over 8 bases. The CDR3 is 15 amino acids. V lost 4 bases, J lost 6 bases, and 8 bases stayed unmatched. Germline CDR1 reads SGHTA; CDR2 reads FQGNSA. The CDR3 region is CASSYLAGRGNEQFF. The CDR3 DNA sequence: TGTGCCAGCAGCTACTTAGCGGGAAGGGGCAATGAGCAGTTCTTC.

The V call is TRBV12-3 or TRBV12-4, the J call TRBJ2-1; weak D call: TRBD2 (5 bases). The CDR3 spans 14 residues. Deletions cut 2 bases from V and 8 bases from J, with 13 bases between. In DNA, the CDR3 is TGTGCCAGCAGTTTAAGTCCGGGGTGGGATGAGCAGTTCTTC. Its translation is CASSLSPGWDEQFF.

This sequence joins TRBV11-2 and TRBJ2-3; D gene ambiguous. In germline, CDR1 is SGHAT, CDR2 FQNNGV. The V end was cut by 3 bases, the J end by 2 bases, with 12 bases between. The CDR3 is made up of 15 amino acids. The CDR3 sequence is CASSFGPQATDTQYF. The CDR3 DNA is TGTGCCAGCAGCTTTGGACCTCAGGCCACAGATACGCAGTATTTT.

This clonotype ranks as large. The chain has TRBV7-2 and TRBJ1-3; D unresolved. The germline gives CDR1 SGHTA, CDR2 FQGNSA. The V end was cut by 5 bases, the J end by 0 bases, with 11 bases between. The CDR3 has 15 residues. CDR3 in amino acids: CASSEDFHSGNTIYF. The CDR3 nucleotides are TGTGCCAGCAGCGAAGACTTCCACTCTGGAAACACCATATATTTT.

The chain has TRBV4-3 and TRBJ2-3; D might be TRBD2 (6 bases). CDR3 size: 15 residues. Germline V gene data show CDR1 as LGHNA and CDR2 as YSLEER. V gave up 0 bases and J gave up 4 bases, with 11 bases separating them. The DNA of the CDR3 is TGCGCCAGCAGCCAAGACCAGCGGGCGCCAGATACGCAGTATTTT. Protein product: CASSQDQRAPDTQYF.

This clonotype was recorded a few times. The genes are TRBV6-2 or TRBV6-3 and TRBJ2-1; perhaps TRBD1 as D (6 bases). This CDR3 comprises 14 residues. The ends were cut back, 3 bases at V and 12 bases at J, with 18 bases in the middle. Germline V gene lookup returns CDR1 MNHEY and CDR2 SVGEGT. This CDR3 is CASSYGDETGRQFF. DNA for the CDR3: TGTGCCAGCAGTTATGGGGACGAAACAGGGCGGCAGTTCTTC.

This clonotype was detected a few times. The V call is TRBV7-6, the J call TRBJ2-7; unclear D gene. V lost 7 bases and J lost 0, with 13 bases in between. Germline assignment: CDR1 SGHVS and CDR2 FNYEAQ. This CDR3 has 14 amino acids. The CDR3 spells CASTSGPNSYEQYF. As DNA, the CDR3 is TGTGCCAGCACCTCCGGGCCTAACTCCTACGAGCAGTACTTC. The entire variable domain, with the rest obtained from reference TRBV7-6 and TRBJ2-7, is as follows: GAGVSQSPRYKVTKRGQDVALRCDPISGHVSLYWYRQALGQGPEFLTYFNYEAQQDKSGLPNDRFSAERPEGSISTLTIQRTEQRDSAMYRCASTSGPNSYEQYFGPGTRLTVT.

This chain uses TRBV4-3 with TRBJ2-3; 12 bases agree with TRBD2. Germline CDR1 LGHNA, CDR2 YSLEER. CDR3 length equals 17 residues. Trimming took 4 bases from V and 0 from J; bases not matched to a gene: 5. CDR3 nucleotides: TGCGCCAGCAGCCGAGGACTAGCGGGATCTAGCACAGATACGCAGTATTTT. Protein sequence: CASSRGLAGSSTDTQYF.

The chain links TRBV7-9 to TRBJ1-1, with D unclear. The CDR3 is 11 amino acids. V lost 3 bases and J 7 bases, leaving 6 bases between the germline ends. The germline gives CDR1 SEHNR, CDR2 FQNEAQ (reference sequence). DNA for the CDR3: TGTGCCAGCAGCTTCCTACGTGAAGCTTTCTTT. Translating gives CASSFLREAFF.

This clonotype was counted a few times. The V call is TRBV4-1, the J call TRBJ2-1, with D possibly matching TRBD1 (6 bases). V lost 7 bases and J 0 bases, leaving 13 bases between the germline ends. Germline V gene lookup returns CDR1 MGHRA and CDR2 YSYEKL. This CDR3 region has 15 residues. CDR3 DNA: TGCGCCAGCACCCAGGACAGCAGCTCCTACAATGAGCAGTTCTTC. Its translation is CASTQDSSSYNEQFF.

Ten or more counts support this clonotype. This chain joins TRBV7-2 and TRBJ2-5; D may be TRBD1 (6 bases). The germline CDR1 and CDR2 sequences are SGHTA and FQGNSA. The CDR3 consists of 14 residues. The V gene lost 0 bases and the J gene lost 9 bases, with 14 bases spanning the gap. The CDR3 DNA is TGTGCCAGCAGCTTAGCGAGGCAGGGGAAGGCCCAGTACTTC. Encoded protein: CASSLARQGKAQYF.

This chain joins TRBV20-1 and TRBJ2-3, with TRBD2 matching 11 bases. The CDR3 sequence is 15 residues long. In germline, CDR1 is DFQATT, CDR2 SNEGSKA (reference sequence). Unmatched junction bases numbered 4, after V lost 5 bases and J lost 0 bases. The CDR3 loop is CSASSGRTSTDTQYF. CDR3 bases: TGCAGTGCTTCTAGCGGGAGGACTAGCACAGATACGCAGTATTTT.

In DNA form, the CDR3 reads TGTGCCAGCAGTACCGGGACTAGCGGGACTGATACGCAGTATTTT. It specifies CASSTGTSGTDTQYF. The gene calls are TRBV27 and TRBJ2-3, with TRBD2 matching 13 bases. The V and J ends lost 5 bases and 6 bases, in that order; junction bases with no gene match: 5. This CDR3 contains 15 residues. The V gene's germline CDR1 is MNHEY and CDR2 SMNVEV (reference sequence).

This chain connects TRBV9 to TRBJ2-1; the match to TRBD1 covers 7 bases. The CDR3 runs to 15 residues. J lost 3 bases, V lost 4 bases, and 7 bases had no gene match. Per the germline V gene, CDR1 is SGDLS and CDR2 is YYNGEE. CDR3 region: CASSSTGANYNEQFF. The CDR3 DNA follows: TGTGCCAGCAGCTCAACAGGGGCCAACTACAATGAGCAGTTCTTC. Looking up the rest from reference TRBV9 and TRBJ2-1 gives the full variable domain: DSGVTQTPKHLITATGQRVTLRCSPRSGDLSVYWYQQSLDQGLQFLIQYYNGEERAKGNILERFSAQQFPDLHSELNLSSLELGDSALYFCASSSTGANYNEQFFGPGTRLTVL.

This clonotype is a singleton in its sample. The CDR3: CASGTSDTQYF. CDR3 bases: TGTGCTAGTGGTACTTCAGATACGCAGTATTTT. This sequence joins TRBV12-5 and TRBJ2-3; the D is unclear. The V end was cut by 5 bases, the J end by 4 bases, with 4 bases between. CDR3 length: 11 residues. CDR1 and CDR2 from the germline V gene are LGHNT and FRNRAP. Supplemented by reference TRBV12-5 and TRBJ2-3, the full variable domain reads DARVTQTPRHKVTEMGQEVTMRCQPILGHNTVFWYRQTMMQGLELLAYFRNRAPLDDSGMPKDRFSAEMPDATLATLKIQPSEPRDSAVYFCASGTSDTQYFGPGTRLTVL.

This chain connects TRBV15 to TRBJ1-5; D gene ambiguous. The CDR3 consists of 15 residues. With 8 bases removed from V and 0 bases from J, the gap between germline ends came to 14 bases. From germline, CDR1 is LNHNV and CDR2 YYDKDF (reference sequence). The CDR3 sequence is CATSSTETSNQPQHF. The CDR3 coding sequence is TGTGCCACCTCCAGCACGGAGACTAGCAATCAGCCCCAGCATTTT.